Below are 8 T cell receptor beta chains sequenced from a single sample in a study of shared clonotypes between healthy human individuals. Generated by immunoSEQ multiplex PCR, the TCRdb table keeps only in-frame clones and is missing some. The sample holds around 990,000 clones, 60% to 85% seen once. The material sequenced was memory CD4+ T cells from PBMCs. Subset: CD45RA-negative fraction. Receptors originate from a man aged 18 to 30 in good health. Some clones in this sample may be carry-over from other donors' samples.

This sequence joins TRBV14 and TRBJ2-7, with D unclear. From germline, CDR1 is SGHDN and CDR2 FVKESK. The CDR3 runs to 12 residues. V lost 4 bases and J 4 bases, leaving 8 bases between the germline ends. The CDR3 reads CASSRGGYEQYF. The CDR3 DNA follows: TGTGCCAGCAGCCGGGGTGGTTACGAGCAGTACTTC.

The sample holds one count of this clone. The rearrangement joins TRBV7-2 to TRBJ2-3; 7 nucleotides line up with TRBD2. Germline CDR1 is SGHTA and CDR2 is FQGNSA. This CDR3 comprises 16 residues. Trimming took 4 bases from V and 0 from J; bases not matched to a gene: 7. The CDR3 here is CASSSASGTSTDTQYF. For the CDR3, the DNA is TGTGCCAGCAGCTCCGCTAGCGGTACTAGCACAGATACGCAGTATTTT. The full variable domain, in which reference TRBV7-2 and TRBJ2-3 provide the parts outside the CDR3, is GAGVSQSPSNKVTEKGKDVELRCDPISGHTALYWYRQSLGQGLEFLIYFQGNSAPDKSGLPSDRFSAERTGGSVSTLTIQRTQQEDSAVYLCASSSASGTSTDTQYFGPGTRLTVL.

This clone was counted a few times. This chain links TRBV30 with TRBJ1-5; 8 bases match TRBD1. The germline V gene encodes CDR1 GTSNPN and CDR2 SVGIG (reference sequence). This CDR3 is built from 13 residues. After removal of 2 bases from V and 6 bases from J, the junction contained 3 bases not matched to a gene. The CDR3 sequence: CAWSPQGAQPQHF. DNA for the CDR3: TGTGCCTGGAGTCCCCAGGGGGCTCAGCCCCAGCATTTT.

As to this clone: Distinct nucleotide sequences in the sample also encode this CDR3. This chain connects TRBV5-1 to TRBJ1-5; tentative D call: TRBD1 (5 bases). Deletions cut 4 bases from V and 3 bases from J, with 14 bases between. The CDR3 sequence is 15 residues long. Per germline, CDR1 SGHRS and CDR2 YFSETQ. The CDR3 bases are TGCGCCAGCAGCCCTGGAGCGGGACTCAATCAGCCCCAGCATTTT. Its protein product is CASSPGAGLNQPQHF.

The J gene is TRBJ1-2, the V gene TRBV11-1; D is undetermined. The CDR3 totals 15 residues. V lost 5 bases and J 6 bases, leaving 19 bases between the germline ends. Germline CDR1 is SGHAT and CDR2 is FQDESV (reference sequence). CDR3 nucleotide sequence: TGTGCCAGCAGCCCACTACCGGGTCCCACGGATGGCTACACCTTC. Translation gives CASSPLPGPTDGYTF.

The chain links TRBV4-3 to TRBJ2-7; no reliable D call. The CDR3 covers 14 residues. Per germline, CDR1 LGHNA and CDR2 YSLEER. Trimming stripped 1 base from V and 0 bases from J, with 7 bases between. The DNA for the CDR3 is TGCGCCAGCAGCCAAGTCTCATACTCCTACGAGCAGTACTTC. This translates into CASSQVSYSYEQYF.

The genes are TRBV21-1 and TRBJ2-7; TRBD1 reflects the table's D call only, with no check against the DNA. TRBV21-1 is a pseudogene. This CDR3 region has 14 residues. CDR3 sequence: CASSSRQGAYEQYF. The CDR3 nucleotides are TGTGCCAGCAGCTCCCGACAGGGGGCTTACGAGCAGTACTTC.

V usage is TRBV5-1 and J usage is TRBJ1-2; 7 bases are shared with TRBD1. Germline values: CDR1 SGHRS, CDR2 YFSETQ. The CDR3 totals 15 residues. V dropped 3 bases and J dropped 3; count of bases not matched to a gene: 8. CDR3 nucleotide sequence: TGCGCCAGCAGCTCGACCTCCGGGACAGACTATGGCTACACCTTC. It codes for CASSSTSGTDYGYTF.